This T cell receptor (beta chain) was sequenced in a study of blood T cell repertoires in COVID-19. As for the study in general: Samples representing acute and convalescent COVID-19 were sourced from the United States, Italy and Spain. T cells, B-cell-depleted T cells, or PBMCs supplied cDNA or gDNA.

The CDR3 spans 13 residues. V lost 0 bases, J lost 7 bases, and 10 bases lay in between. Germline values: CDR1 SGHRS, CDR2 YFSETQ. How the authors handled the data: The authors estimated nucleated cell counts from reference gene primer amplification. Only in-frame clones appear in the TCRdb table, and some are missing; sequencing was by immunoSEQ multiplex PCR. V, J and clone size derive from that table, while D and trimming were established from the DNA sequence. This table holds some 240,000 clones, 89% found once. The TCR originated in a woman in her thirties or forties who had recovered from COVID-19. The J gene is TRBJ1-2, the V gene TRBV5-1; D gene ambiguous. The specimen sequenced was peripheral blood. The CDR3 nucleotides read TGCGCCAGCAGCTTGGCCGGCACGGGTGGCTACACCTTC. It codes for CASSLAGTGGYTF.